This passage covers 24 T cell receptor beta chains from one sample sequenced in a study of cytomegalovirus exposure and HLA in healthy donors. Amplification used 60 Vbeta primers and 13 Jbeta primers. Clones were read by immunoSEQ multiplex PCR, and TCRdb kept only the in-frame ones, dropping some. The data contain about 190,000 clones, over 75% of them singletons. Sequenced input: PBMCs. These TCRs come from a man between 18 and 35 years old in good health and CMV-seronegative.

This rearrangement joins TRBV7-9 to TRBJ2-1, with D perhaps TRBD1 (5 bases). V lost 3 bases and J lost 5, with 8 bases in between. CDR3 length equals 13 residues. The germline CDR1 and CDR2 sequences are SEHNR and FQNEAQ (reference sequence). This CDR3 reads CASSLAGNNEQFF. CDR3 DNA sequence: TGTGCCAGCAGCTTGGCAGGGAACAATGAGCAGTTCTTC.

This chain joins TRBV20-1 and TRBJ2-3; unclear D gene. The CDR3 totals 10 residues. V shed 5 bases and J shed 7 bases, with 7 bases lying between them. From germline, CDR1 is DFQATT and CDR2 SNEGSKA (reference sequence). CDR3 sequence: CSAPFYTQYF. The CDR3 DNA follows: TGCAGTGCTCCCTTTTATACGCAGTATTTT.

The gene calls are TRBV11-2 and TRBJ2-7, with D tentatively TRBD2 (5 bases). Per the germline V gene, CDR1 is SGHAT and CDR2 is FQNNGV. Deletions cut 2 bases from V and 3 bases from J, with 14 bases between. The CDR3 has 15 residues. The DNA of the CDR3 is TGTGCCAGCAGCTTATTCTTGCTAGAGGGCTACGAGCAGTACTTC. Amino acids: CASSLFLLEGYEQYF.

V and J are TRBV11-2 and TRBJ2-3, with D maybe TRBD2 (7 bases). Trimming shortened V by 5 bases and J by 5 bases, and 14 bases separated the two germline ends. This CDR3 spans 14 amino acids. Germline V CDR1 and CDR2: SGHAT, FQNNGV. The CDR3 loop is CASSTGGLVDTQYF. DNA for the CDR3: TGTGCCAGCAGCACGGGGGGCCTGGTAGATACGCAGTATTTT.

The chain couples TRBV6-5 to TRBJ1-1, with 8 positions matching TRBD1. Germline-derived CDR1 and CDR2 are MNHEY and SVGAGI. V shed 3 bases and J 11 bases; nucleotides not matched to a gene: 8. This CDR3 region has 13 residues. The CDR3 reads CASSYTGTGGAFF. The CDR3 DNA reads TGTGCCAGCAGTTATACCGGGACAGGAGGGGCTTTCTTT.

This chain connects TRBV5-4 to TRBJ1-1; possibly TRBD1 for D (6 bases). This CDR3 is built from 16 residues. V was pared by 4 bases and J by 5 bases, with 21 bases between. Germline lookup yields CDR1 SGHNT and CDR2 YYREEE (reference sequence). CDR3 residues: CASSLLTGLRGTEAFF. CDR3 DNA sequence: TGTGCCAGCAGCCTCCTTACAGGACTGAGGGGGACTGAAGCTTTCTTT.

The rearrangement uses TRBV21-1 and TRBJ2-7; the D call in the table, TRBD1, was not verified against the DNA. TRBV21-1 is a pseudogene locus. This CDR3 contains 15 residues. CDR3 nucleotide sequence: TGTGCCAGCAGCAAAGCCGACAGTAACAGCTACGAGCAGTACTTC. Protein: CASSKADSNSYEQYF.

The V gene is TRBV4-3, the J gene TRBJ1-3; the D is unclear. Germline CDR1 is LGHNA and CDR2 is YSLEER. This CDR3 is 16 amino acids long. Trimming took off 0 bases at V and 4 bases at J, with 13 bases between the two ends. The CDR3 region is CASSQDSQSSGNTIYF. DNA for the CDR3: TGCGCCAGCAGCCAAGATTCACAGTCGTCCGGAAACACCATATATTTT.

In DNA, the CDR3 is TGCGCCAGCAGCGGGGACAGTTCTGGAAACACCATATATTTT. As protein: CASSGDSSGNTIYF. The chain links TRBV5-1 to TRBJ1-3, with 7 bases matching TRBD1. Germline CDR1 is SGHRS and CDR2 is YFSETQ. This CDR3 comprises 14 residues. V shed 4 bases, J shed 1 base, and the junction held 2 bases outside the gene matches.

The chain carries TRBV5-6 and TRBJ2-7; tentatively, D is TRBD1 (6 bases). Germline loops: CDR1 SGHDT, CDR2 YYEEEE. The V gene lost 0 bases and the J gene lost 3 bases, with 10 bases spanning the gap. The CDR3 totals 14 residues. The CDR3 DNA reads TGTGCCAGCAGCTTGGTGACAGGAGGCTACGAGCAGTACTTC. Translated: CASSLVTGGYEQYF.

This rearrangement joins TRBV28 to TRBJ2-7; D might be TRBD1 (5 bases). This CDR3 has 13 residues. V gave up 3 bases and J gave up 7 bases, with 13 bases separating them. CDR1 MDHEN and CDR2 SYDVKM come from the germline V gene. The CDR3 region has the DNA TGTGCCAGCAGTTTCCGCGGACAAGGAGAGCAGTACTTC. It encodes CASSFRGQGEQYF.

The chain uses TRBV29-1 and TRBJ2-7; 7 bases fit TRBD1. The CDR3 consists of 12 residues. Germline assignment: CDR1 SQVTM and CDR2 ANQGSEA. V lost 5 bases and J lost 3; bases outside the gene matches: 4. CDR3 DNA sequence: TGCAGCGTTCGGGGACAGTTCTACGAGCAGTACTTC. Translation: CSVRGQFYEQYF.

V is TRBV12-5 and J is TRBJ2-7, with 9 bases aligning to TRBD2. The CDR3 is 15 amino acids. The germline V gene has CDR1 LGHNT and CDR2 FRNRAP. Trimming removed 0 bases from V and 7 bases from J; junction bases left unmatched: 7. The CDR3 loop reads CASGLVAGLAWEQYF. CDR3 nucleotide sequence: TGTGCTAGTGGTTTGGTAGCGGGACTAGCATGGGAGCAGTACTTC.

This chain uses TRBV19 with TRBJ2-2; possible D gene TRBD1, 6 bases. V was clipped by 7 bases and J by 4 bases, with 13 bases between them. This CDR3 comprises 14 residues. CDR1 and CDR2 (germline): LNHDA, SQIVND (reference sequence). This CDR3 reads CASKEGDITGELFF. The CDR3 coding sequence is TGTGCCAGTAAAGAAGGGGACATCACCGGGGAGCTGTTTTTT.

The genes are TRBV4-3 and TRBJ2-3; 16 bases are a match to TRBD2. The germline V gene encodes CDR1 LGHNA and CDR2 YSLEER. CDR3 length equals 19 residues. V lost 2 bases and J lost 1; bases outside the gene matches: 6. In DNA, the CDR3 is TGCGCCAGCAGCCAAACGGGACTAGCGGGGGGGCCTGGCACAGATACGCAGTATTTT. It translates to CASSQTGLAGGPGTDTQYF.

The chain carries TRBV28 and TRBJ1-2; D gene unclear. Germline V gene sequence: CDR1 MDHEN, CDR2 SYDVKM. Trimming left V 4 bases short and J 0 bases short, with 24 bases between. This CDR3 spans 19 amino acids. CDR3 in amino acids: CASSSTWRGTKTTNYGYTF. CDR3 nucleotide sequence: TGTGCCAGCAGTTCCACGTGGCGCGGAACTAAGACTACTAACTATGGCTACACCTTC.

The genes are TRBV19 and TRBJ1-1; no definite D call. V lost 6 bases and J lost 1, with 6 bases in between. Germline V CDR1 and CDR2: LNHDA, SQIVND (reference sequence). The CDR3 is made up of 12 amino acids. CDR3 in amino acids: CASRNGNTEAFF. In DNA form, the CDR3 reads TGTGCCAGTAGGAACGGGAACACTGAAGCTTTCTTT.

This clone was observed a single time. This rearrangement joins TRBV28 to TRBJ2-1; 9 bases match TRBD1. This CDR3 is built from 15 residues. Germline CDR1 MDHEN, CDR2 SYDVKM. V was pared by 4 bases and J by 11 bases, with 12 bases of the junction left unmatched. The CDR3 sequence is CASSSPTGGLNQQFF. CDR3 nucleotide sequence: TGTGCCAGCAGTTCCCCGACAGGGGGGTTGAATCAGCAGTTCTTC.

The chain uses TRBV19 and TRBJ1-5, with no clear D. The V and J ends lost 5 bases and 0 bases respectively, with 11 bases between them. This CDR3 is 15 amino acids long. Germline V CDR1 and CDR2: LNHDA, SQIVND (reference sequence). In DNA, the CDR3 is TGTGCCAGTAGTCCCCCTGAGAATAGCAATCAGCCCCAGCATTTT. Its translation is CASSPPENSNQPQHF.

The chain couples TRBV11-1 to TRBJ2-1; 8 bases match TRBD2. The CDR3 runs 16 residues. Germline V gene lookup returns CDR1 SGHAT and CDR2 FQDESV (reference sequence). V gave up 0 bases and J gave up 3 bases; unmatched junction bases: 4. CDR3 sequence: CASSLAQGLVYNEQFF. The CDR3 nucleotides are TGTGCCAGCAGCTTAGCGCAGGGACTAGTCTACAATGAGCAGTTCTTC.

The gene calls are TRBV27 and TRBJ1-1, with 8 bases identical to TRBD1. The CDR3 has 16 residues. The V segment lost 6 bases and the J segment 7 bases; nucleotides outside the gene matches: 16. The germline CDR1 and CDR2 sequences are MNHEY and SMNVEV (reference sequence). The CDR3 loop is CASRRRGTGQKIEAFF. Written as DNA, the CDR3 is TGTGCCAGCAGACGAAGAGGGACAGGCCAGAAAATTGAAGCTTTCTTT.

The V and J genes are TRBV21-1 and TRBJ2-7; the table's TRBD1 call for D was not verified on the DNA. TRBV21-1 is described as a pseudogene. CDR3 length: 17 residues. CDR3: CASSKQDRGWLMGEQYF. The CDR3 nucleotides are TGTGCCAGCAGCAAACAGGACAGGGGTTGGTTGATGGGAGAGCAGTACTTC.

This sequence joins TRBV7-2 and TRBJ2-7; 8 nucleotides agree with TRBD2. The CDR3 sequence is 15 residues long. Looked up from germline, CDR1 is SGHTA and CDR2 is FQGNSA. The V and J ends lost 5 bases and 3 bases, in that order; junction bases with no gene match: 9. CDR3: CASSPTGTRVYEQYF. The CDR3 DNA follows: TGTGCCAGCAGCCCAACCGGGACTAGGGTCTACGAGCAGTACTTC.

This chain joins TRBV5-1 and TRBJ1-6; no clear D. Trimming removed 0 bases from V and 8 bases from J, with 9 bases in between. This CDR3 has 14 residues. Germline assignment: CDR1 SGHRS and CDR2 YFSETQ. CDR3 sequence (DNA): TGCGCCAGCAGCTTGGCGGGGAGAGATTCACCCCTCCACTTT. It translates to CASSLAGRDSPLHF. Filled out from reference TRBV5-1 and TRBJ1-6, the complete variable domain reads KAGVTQTPRYLIKTRGQQVTLSCSPISGHRSVSWYQQTPGQGLQFLFEYFSETQRNKGNFPGRFSGRQFSNSRSEMNVSTLELGDSALYLCASSLAGRDSPLHFGNGTRLTVT.